The 20 T cell receptor beta chains given below trace back to one sample, sequenced in a study of identical twins (dated by TCRdb to about 2016). To prepare the library, 5' RACE was applied. The reads were generated on an Illumina HiSeq 2000. The raw public data were reprocessed by TCRdb itself: fastp quality trimming at Q25, MiXCR clonotype calling, in-frame beta chains only. Entries are consolidated by CDR3 protein sequence, retaining the most common genes and DNA. The sample table contains hundreds of thousands of distinct CDR3 sequences; only one count was recorded for around 12% of them. Clones ranked in the top ten supply around 1.6% of the sample. These same data were also listed under a study on yellow fever vaccine responses in identical twins.

The sample consisted of PBMCs. The source of these receptors is a woman between 18 and 29 years old in good health.

This clonotype was seen only a few times. The chain has TRBV6-1 and TRBJ2-7; 7 bases are shared with TRBD1. The germline CDR1 and CDR2 sequences are MNHNS and SASEGT. V was clipped by 10 bases and J by 3 bases; unmatched bases: 6. The CDR3 sequence is 12 residues long. CDR3 region: CATQGDVYEQYF. CDR3 sequence (DNA): TGTGCCACCCAGGGGGATGTCTACGAGCAGTACTTC.

This chain uses TRBV11-2 with TRBJ2-7; perhaps TRBD2 as D (5 bases). CDR3 size: 15 residues. CDR1 is SGHAT, CDR2 FQNNGV, per germline. The ends were cut back, 0 bases at V and 0 bases at J, with 9 bases in the middle. CDR3 region: CASSLDRDVSYEQYF. The CDR3 region has the DNA TGTGCCAGCAGCTTAGATCGGGATGTCTCCTACGAGCAGTACTTC.

This clonotype came up a few times. The chain recombines TRBV11-1 with TRBJ2-5; D possibly corresponds to TRBD2 (5 bases). Per germline, CDR1 SGHAT and CDR2 FQDESV (reference sequence). This CDR3 contains 13 residues. Deletions cut 1 base from V and 9 bases from J, with 12 bases between. The CDR3 protein is CASSLVATKAQYF. CDR3 nucleotide sequence: TGTGCCAGCAGCTTAGTAGCGACAAAGGCCCAGTACTTC.

The rearrangement links TRBV12-3 or TRBV12-4 to TRBJ2-3; D tentatively fits TRBD1 or TRBD2 (5 bases each). The CDR3 runs to 16 residues. The V gene lost 2 bases and the J gene lost 6 bases, with 18 bases spanning the gap. DNA for the CDR3: TGTGCCAGCAGTTTAAGGATCGGGGCTCCTTTGGATACGCAGTATTTT. The encoded protein is CASSLRIGAPLDTQYF.

This clonotype showed up many times. The chain combines TRBV10-3 with TRBJ2-3; 9 nucleotides align to TRBD1. Germline CDR1 reads ENHRY; CDR2 reads SYGVKD. The V and J ends lost 9 bases and 5 bases, in that order; junction bases with no gene match: 6. CDR3 length equals 13 residues. The CDR3 spells CAITGGRVDTQYF. CDR3 bases: TGTGCCATTACAGGGGGCAGGGTAGATACGCAGTATTTT.

The chain combines TRBV6-1 with TRBJ2-2, with a weak D call TRBD2 (5 bases). Trimming pared 7 bases from V and 6 bases from J, leaving 12 bases between. The CDR3 covers 13 residues. Germline-derived CDR1 and CDR2 are MNHNS and SASEGT. The CDR3 protein is CASISGGPGELFF. CDR3 coding DNA: TGTGCCAGCATCAGTGGAGGTCCCGGGGAGCTGTTTTTT.

A few counts support this clonotype. The chain links TRBV7-9 to TRBJ2-1; TRBD1 aligns across 9 bases. Germline V lookup: CDR1 SEHNR, CDR2 FQNEAQ (reference sequence). The CDR3 length is 15 residues. Trimming cost V 1 base and J 8 bases; bases outside gene matches: 6. This CDR3 reads CASSLGGQGIDEQFF. CDR3 in DNA: TGTGCCAGCAGCTTAGGAGGACAGGGGATCGATGAGCAGTTCTTC.

This clonotype appeared many times. The V call is TRBV4-1, the J call TRBJ2-7; possible D gene TRBD2, 6 bases. Trimming took off 0 bases at V and 2 bases at J, with 11 bases between the two ends. CDR1 is MGHRA and CDR2 is YSYEKL in the germline V gene. CDR3 length: 15 amino acids. The CDR3 region is CASSQEVGGTYEQYF. CDR3 in DNA: TGCGCCAGCAGCCAAGAAGTCGGGGGAACCTACGAGCAGTACTTC.

This chain joins TRBV4-1 and TRBJ2-1; possible D gene TRBD1, 6 bases. Trimming removed 1 base from V and 6 bases from J, with 19 bases in between. The CDR3 is 17 residues long. Germline assignment: CDR1 MGHRA and CDR2 YSYEKL. The CDR3 loop is CASSQVQGGGPINEQFF. DNA of the CDR3: TGCGCCAGCAGCCAAGTTCAGGGTGGGGGCCCTATCAATGAGCAGTTCTTC.

This clonotype was found a few times. The chain combines TRBV6-2 or TRBV6-3 with TRBJ2-2, with TRBD2 matching over 12 bases. The CDR3 is made up of 18 amino acids. The V segment lost 2 bases and the J segment 5 bases; nucleotides outside the gene matches: 9. Germline values: CDR1 MNHEY, CDR2 SVGEGT. The CDR3 DNA is TGTGCCAGCAGTTACCAAGGACTAGCGGGGACAGGAACCGGGGAGCTGTTTTTT. It translates to CASSYQGLAGTGTGELFF.

This clonotype occurred a few times. This chain joins TRBV2 and TRBJ2-7, with D possibly being TRBD1 (6 bases). Germline CDR1 SNHLY, CDR2 FYNNEI. The CDR3 runs 17 residues. V was shortened by 2 bases and J by 2 bases, with 19 bases between the two germline ends. CDR3 residues: CASSESQGWNFAYEQYV. CDR3 DNA sequence: TGTGCCAGCAGTGAAAGTCAGGGGTGGAACTTCGCCTACGAGCAGTACGTC.

The chain joins TRBV7-6 to TRBJ2-6; D may be TRBD2 (6 bases). The CDR3 is 19 residues long. Trimming shortened V by 4 bases and J by 0 bases, and 19 bases separated the two germline ends. CDR1 and CDR2 from the germline V gene are SGHVS and FNYEAQ. CDR3 DNA: TGTGCCAGCAGCTCGGGACCCGGGGGAGTCCTCTCTGGGGCCAACGTCCTGACTTTC. It is translated as CASSSGPGGVLSGANVLTF.

This sequence joins TRBV18 and TRBJ1-1, with 10 nucleotides matching TRBD1. Losses at the gene ends were 3 bases for V and 0 bases for J; bases not matched to a gene: 4. Germline CDR1 is KGHSH and CDR2 is LQKENI. CDR3 length: 16 amino acids. CDR3 nucleotides: TGTGCCAGCTCACCGGAGACAGGGGGCCTGAACACTGAAGCTTTCTTT. Amino acids: CASSPETGGLNTEAFF.

This clonotype was counted ten times or more. The V call is TRBV7-8, the J call TRBJ1-6; D ambiguous. The CDR3 covers 13 residues. Germline lookup yields CDR1 SGHVS and CDR2 FQNEAQ. V was clipped by 3 bases and J by 11 bases, with 11 bases between them. In DNA form, the CDR3 reads TGTGCCAGCAGCTTCGGGAAGAATACACCCCTCCACTTT. This translates into CASSFGKNTPLHF.

The chain has TRBV5-1 and TRBJ2-5; D not resolved. CDR3 length equals 13 residues. With 5 bases removed from V and 1 base from J, the gap between germline ends came to 9 bases. The germline gives CDR1 SGHRS, CDR2 YFSETQ. The CDR3, as DNA: TGCGCCAGCAGACCCCGGCCCCAAGAGACCCAGTACTTC. Its protein product is CASRPRPQETQYF.

This clonotype has a count of ten or more. The rearrangement uses TRBV6-5 and TRBJ2-2, with unresolved D. The CDR3 loop spans 15 amino acids. V was pared by 2 bases and J by 2 bases, with 9 bases between. Germline CDR1 reads MNHEY; CDR2 reads SVGAGI. The CDR3: CASSYRTANTGELFF. The CDR3 DNA is TGTGCCAGCAGTTACAGGACGGCAAACACCGGGGAGCTGTTTTTT.

The CDR3 DNA reads TGTGCCAGCAGCCTGGGACCGAAACCAACCTCTGGAAACACCATATATTTT. Amino acid sequence: CASSLGPKPTSGNTIYF. The V and J genes are TRBV7-6 and TRBJ1-3; the D gene is possibly TRBD1 (5 bases). V lost 5 bases and J 0 bases, leaving 17 bases between the germline ends. The germline V gene has CDR1 SGHVS and CDR2 FNYEAQ. The length of the CDR3 is 17 residues.

This clonotype was picked up a small number of times. The chain has TRBV13 and TRBJ2-3; 9 bases map to TRBD2. CDR1 and CDR2 (germline): PRHDT, FYEKMQ (reference sequence). The CDR3 is made up of 18 amino acids. The V segment lost 5 bases and the J segment 1 base; nucleotides outside the gene matches: 13. The CDR3 loop reads CASSHQGLAPNRTDTQYF. CDR3 nucleotide sequence: TGTGCCAGCAGCCACCAGGGACTAGCTCCCAACCGCACAGATACGCAGTATTTT.

The CDR3 region has the DNA TGCAGTGCTAATAGCGGGAGCGCCGGGGATGAGCAGTTCTTC. Protein: CSANSGSAGDEQFF. This chain links TRBV20-1 with TRBJ2-1; 9 bases match TRBD2. The V gene end was trimmed by 4 bases and the J gene end by 8 bases; junction bases not matched to a gene: 9. The CDR3 has 14 residues. Per germline, CDR1 DFQATT and CDR2 SNEGSKA (reference sequence).

Only a few counts were recorded for this clonotype. This chain uses TRBV29-1 with TRBJ1-2; D possibly corresponds to TRBD1 (5 bases). This CDR3 comprises 12 residues. Germline V gene data show CDR1 as SQVTM and CDR2 as ANQGSEA. V was cut by 6 bases and J by 7 bases, with 15 bases left in between. The CDR3 bases are TGCAGCGTGGAGAGAGGGGTTAGTGGCTACACCTTC. This encodes CSVERGVSGYTF.